These 5 T cell receptor beta chains came from one sample sequenced in a study of PD-L1 blockade in urothelial cancer. Only in-frame clones appear in the TCRdb table, and some are missing; sequencing was by immunoSEQ multiplex PCR. Of about 35,000 clones in the sample, roughly a third were seen once. The material was tumor tissue, obtained before atezolizumab (anti-PD-L1) treatment. The receptors derive from a man in his 60s with urothelial cancer.

This clone was recorded at least ten times. The CDR3 protein is CASSLPASGANVLTF. CDR3 DNA sequence: TGTGCCAGCAGCTTACCAGCCTCTGGGGCCAACGTCCTGACTTTC. The rearrangement uses TRBV11-3 and TRBJ2-6, with D uncertain. This CDR3 spans 15 amino acids. The V and J ends lost 2 bases and 0 bases respectively, with 5 bases between them. Germline CDR1 is SGHNT and CDR2 is YENEEA.

The J gene is TRBJ2-1, the V gene TRBV1. TRBV1 constitutes a pseudogene. This CDR3 comprises 13 residues. CDR3 sequence (DNA): TGCGCCAGCAGCCAAGTGGGTAGAGATGAGCAGTTCTTC. It is translated as CASSQVGRDEQFF.

As for this clone: At one end, the junction sequence differs from germline, possibly due to a read error. The rearrangement joins TRBV28 to TRBJ1-2; 8 nucleotides agree with TRBD1. The CDR3 is made up of 15 amino acids. Germline CDR1 reads MDHEN; CDR2 reads SYDVKM. The CDR3, as DNA: TGTGCCAGTAGTTTAGAGCGGACAGGGAAATATGGCTACACCTTC. It codes for CASSLERTGKYGYTF.

This clone was seen more than once but under ten times. The gene calls are TRBV28 and TRBJ2-7; possibly TRBD1 for D (6 bases). Trimming removed 4 bases at V and 2 bases at J, with 15 bases between. The CDR3 consists of 15 residues. Germline CDR1 MDHEN, CDR2 SYDVKM. Here the CDR3 reads CASSSSGTSTYEQYF. Here the CDR3 DNA reads TGTGCCAGCAGTTCCTCCGGGACAAGTACCTACGAGCAGTACTTC. Full variable domain (remainder filled in from reference TRBV28 and TRBJ2-7): DVKVTQSSRYLVKRTGEKVFLECVQDMDHENMFWYRQDPGLGLRLIYFSYDVKMKEKGDIPEGYSVSREKKERFSLILESASTNQTSMYLCASSSSGTSTYEQYFGPGTRLTVT.

The V gene is TRBV19, the J gene TRBJ1-6, with a weak D call TRBD1 (5 bases). V was cut by 2 bases and J by 1 base, with 12 bases left in between. Germline V gene lookup returns CDR1 LNHDA and CDR2 SQIVND (reference sequence). The CDR3 is 17 residues long. This CDR3 is CASSIFRDGSYNSPLHF. CDR3 bases: TGTGCCAGTAGTATATTTCGGGACGGATCCTATAATTCACCCCTCCACTTT.